These 5 T cell receptor beta chains came from one sample sequenced in a study of blood T cell repertoires in COVID-19. Clones were sequenced by immunoSEQ multiplex PCR, and TCRdb holds only the in-frame ones, with some missing. The sample lists approximately 350,000 clones; 88% were seen once. Sequenced: peripheral blood. These receptor sequences come from a woman in her 70s with COVID-19, enrolled during active disease.

CDR3 region: CAITFMNTEAFF. CDR3 DNA sequence: TGTGCCATCACCTTTATGAACACTGAAGCTTTCTTT. This chain connects TRBV10-3 to TRBJ1-1; D gene uncertain. The CDR3 has 12 amino acids. Trimming took 7 bases from V and 0 from J, leaving 6 bases between them. Germline CDR1 ENHRY, CDR2 SYGVKD.

This chain uses TRBV9 with TRBJ1-5; maybe TRBD1 (5 bases). This CDR3 contains 14 residues. Trimming removed 3 bases at V and 5 bases at J, with 12 bases between. Per the germline V gene, CDR1 is SGDLS and CDR2 is YYNGEE. In DNA form, the CDR3 reads TGTGCCAGCAGCGCCGCGGGGCCGGATCAGCCCCAGCATTTT. Protein: CASSAAGPDQPQHF. Together with reference TRBV9 and TRBJ1-5, the CDR3 gives the full variable domain: DSGVTQTPKHLITATGQRVTLRCSPRSGDLSVYWYQQSLDQGLQFLIQYYNGEERAKGNILERFSAQQFPDLHSELNLSSLELGDSALYFCASSAAGPDQPQHFGDGTRLSIL.

There are many counts of this clone. The J gene is TRBJ2-5, the V gene TRBV9, with TRBD1 identical over 7 bases. Per germline, CDR1 SGDLS and CDR2 YYNGEE. CDR3 size: 14 residues. V was clipped by 4 bases and J by 2 bases; unmatched bases: 5. Written as DNA, the CDR3 is TGTGCCAGCAGCATCGGGACAGCTCAAGAGACCCAGTACTTC. The encoded protein is CASSIGTAQETQYF.

V gene TRBV29-1 combines with J gene TRBJ1-5, with unresolved D. The V and J ends lost 7 bases and 0 bases respectively, with 7 bases between them. The CDR3 is 12 residues long. CDR1 is SQVTM and CDR2 is ANQGSEA in the germline V gene. The CDR3 loop reads CSAGDSNQPQHF. CDR3 DNA: TGCAGCGCCGGAGATAGCAATCAGCCCCAGCATTTT.

The chain combines TRBV29-1 with TRBJ1-1; possibly TRBD1 for D (5 bases). Germline loops: CDR1 SQVTM, CDR2 ANQGSEA. V gave up 6 bases and J gave up 2 bases, with 16 bases separating them. CDR3 length equals 14 residues. As DNA, the CDR3 is TGCAGCGTGAGACAGTCCGTGGACAACACTGAAGCTTTCTTT. Its protein product is CSVRQSVDNTEAFF.